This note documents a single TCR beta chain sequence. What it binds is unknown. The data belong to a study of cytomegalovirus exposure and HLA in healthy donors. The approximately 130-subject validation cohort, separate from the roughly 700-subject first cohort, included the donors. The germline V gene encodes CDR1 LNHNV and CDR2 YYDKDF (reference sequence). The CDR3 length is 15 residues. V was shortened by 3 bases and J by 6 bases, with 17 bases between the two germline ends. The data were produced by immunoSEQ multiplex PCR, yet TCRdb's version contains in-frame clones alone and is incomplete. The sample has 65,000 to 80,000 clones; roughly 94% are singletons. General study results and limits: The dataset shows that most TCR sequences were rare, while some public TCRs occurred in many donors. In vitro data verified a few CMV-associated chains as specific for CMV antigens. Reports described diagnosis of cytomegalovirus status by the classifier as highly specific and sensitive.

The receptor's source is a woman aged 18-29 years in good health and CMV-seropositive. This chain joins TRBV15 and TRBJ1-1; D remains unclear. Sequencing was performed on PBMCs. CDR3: CATSSPGSIRAEAFF. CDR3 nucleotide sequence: TGTGCCACCAGCAGTCCCGGGTCCATTCGGGCTGAAGCTTTCTTT.